This TCR beta chain was sequenced in a study of PD-1 blockade in mismatch repair-deficient tumors. Study overall: Enrolled about 2012-2016, patients had progressing, pretreated mismatch repair-deficient cancers of about a dozen types.

J gave up 0 bases and V 6 bases, and 8 bases lay outside the gene matches. This CDR3 has 16 residues. The germline gives CDR1 MNHNY, CDR2 SVGAGI (reference sequence). On this clone: Antigen specificity is unknown.

TCRdb's table, derived via immunoSEQ multiplex PCR, lists solely in-frame clones and lacks some. The repertoire includes roughly 49,000 clones, around 77% of them detected once, and under 3.5% sits in the top ten. Study-wide results and limits: Tumor-resident clones, often absent from pretreatment blood, expanded after pembrolizumab and then contracted.

The material sequenced was PBMCs, taken before pembrolizumab treatment. The TCR sequence derives from an adult with mismatch repair-deficient cancer. The gene calls are TRBV6-6 and TRBJ2-4; 7 bases match TRBD1. Here the CDR3 DNA reads TGTGCCAGCAGAAACGACAGGGTCCTAGCCAAAAACATTCAGTACTTC. It codes for CASRNDRVLAKNIQYF.